This T cell receptor beta chain emerged from a study of T-cell reconstitution after alpha-beta-depleted transplantation in children. Preparing the TCRbeta library involved the use of unique molecular identifiers. TCRdb analysed the PCR reads with MiXCR anew, one entry per CDR3 protein. The sample contains a few hundred thousand distinct CDR3 sequences, about a tenth of which appear only once. V lost 1 base, J lost 2 bases, and 10 bases lay in between. CDR3 length: 14 amino acids. Germline CDR1 is SGHRS and CDR2 is YFSETQ. Here the sequenced sample was PBMCs from the stem cell graft donor, taken from the stem cell graft. The V and J genes are TRBV5-1 and TRBJ2-7, with D tentatively TRBD1 (6 bases). This TCR came from a human donor who donated a stem cell graft to a child with SCID. CDR3 sequence (DNA): TGCGCCAGCAGCTTGCTGGACAGTACCTACGAGCAGTACTTC. It codes for CASSLLDSTYEQYF.